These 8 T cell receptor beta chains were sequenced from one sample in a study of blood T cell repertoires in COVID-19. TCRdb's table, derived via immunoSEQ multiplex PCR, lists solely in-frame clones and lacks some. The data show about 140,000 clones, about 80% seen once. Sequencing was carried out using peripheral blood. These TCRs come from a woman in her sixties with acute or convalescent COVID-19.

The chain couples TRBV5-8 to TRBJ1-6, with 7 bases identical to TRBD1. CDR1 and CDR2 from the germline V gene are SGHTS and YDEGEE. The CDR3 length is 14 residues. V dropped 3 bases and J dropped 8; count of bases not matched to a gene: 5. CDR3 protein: CASSSGQSDSPLHF. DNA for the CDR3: TGTGCCAGCAGCTCGGGACAGAGCGATTCACCCCTCCACTTT.

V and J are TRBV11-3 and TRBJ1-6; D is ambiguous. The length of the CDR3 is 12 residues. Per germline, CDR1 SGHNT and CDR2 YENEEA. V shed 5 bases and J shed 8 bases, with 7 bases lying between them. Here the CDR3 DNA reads TGTGCCAGCAGCCGCGGGGATTCACCCCTCCACTTT. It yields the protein CASSRGDSPLHF.

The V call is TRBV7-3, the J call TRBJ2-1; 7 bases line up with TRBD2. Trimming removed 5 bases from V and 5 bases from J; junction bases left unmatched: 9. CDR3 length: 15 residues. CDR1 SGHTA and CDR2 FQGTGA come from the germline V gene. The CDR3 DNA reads TGTGCCAGCAGCCCCGGGAGGTCGCCCAACAATGAGCAGTTCTTC. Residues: CASSPGRSPNNEQFF.

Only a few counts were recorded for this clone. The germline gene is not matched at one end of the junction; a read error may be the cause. The CDR3 DNA sequence: TGTGCTAGCAGCTTCGCTAGCGGGGCCGCGAACACCGGGGAGCTGTTTTTT. Translation: CASSFASGAANTGELFF. This chain links TRBV7-7 with TRBJ2-2, with 9 bases matching TRBD2. CDR1 SSHAT and CDR2 FNYEAQ come from the germline V gene (reference sequence). CDR3 length equals 17 residues.

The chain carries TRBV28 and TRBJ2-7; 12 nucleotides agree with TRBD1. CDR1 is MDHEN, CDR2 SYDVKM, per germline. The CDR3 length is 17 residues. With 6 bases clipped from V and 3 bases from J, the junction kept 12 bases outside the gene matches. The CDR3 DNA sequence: TGTGCCAGCAGCTCCTCCCGGGACAGGGGGCGCGGCTACGAGCAGTACTTC. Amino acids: CASSSSRDRGRGYEQYF.

This chain's CDR3 is CASSPSQQGRNTEAFF. The DNA for the CDR3 is TGTGCCAGCAGCCCATCCCAACAGGGCCGGAACACTGAAGCTTTCTTT. The J gene is TRBJ1-1, the V gene TRBV7-2; D perhaps matches TRBD1 (6 bases). V was shortened by 5 bases and J by 1 base, with 17 bases between the two germline ends. Germline lookup yields CDR1 SGHTA and CDR2 FQGNSA. This CDR3 has 16 residues.

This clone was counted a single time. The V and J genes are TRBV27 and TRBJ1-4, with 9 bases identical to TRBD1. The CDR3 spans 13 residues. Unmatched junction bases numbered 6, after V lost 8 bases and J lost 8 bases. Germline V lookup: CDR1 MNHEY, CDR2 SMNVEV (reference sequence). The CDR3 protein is CASRTGVGEKLFF. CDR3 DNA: TGTGCCAGCCGGACAGGGGTAGGCGAAAAACTGTTTTTT. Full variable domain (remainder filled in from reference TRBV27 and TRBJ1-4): EAQVTQNPRYLITVTGKKLTVTCSQNMNHEYMSWYRQDPGLGLRQIYYSMNVEVTDKGDVPEGYKVSRKEKRNFPLILESPSPNQTSLYFCASRTGVGEKLFFGSGTQLSVL.

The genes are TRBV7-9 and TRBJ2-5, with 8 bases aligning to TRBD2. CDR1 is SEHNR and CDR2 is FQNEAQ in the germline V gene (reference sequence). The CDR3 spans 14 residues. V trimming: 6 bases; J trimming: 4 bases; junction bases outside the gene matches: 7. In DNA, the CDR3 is TGTGCCAGCAGTAAGGGGACTAGTAGAGAGACCCAGTACTTC. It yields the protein CASSKGTSRETQYF.